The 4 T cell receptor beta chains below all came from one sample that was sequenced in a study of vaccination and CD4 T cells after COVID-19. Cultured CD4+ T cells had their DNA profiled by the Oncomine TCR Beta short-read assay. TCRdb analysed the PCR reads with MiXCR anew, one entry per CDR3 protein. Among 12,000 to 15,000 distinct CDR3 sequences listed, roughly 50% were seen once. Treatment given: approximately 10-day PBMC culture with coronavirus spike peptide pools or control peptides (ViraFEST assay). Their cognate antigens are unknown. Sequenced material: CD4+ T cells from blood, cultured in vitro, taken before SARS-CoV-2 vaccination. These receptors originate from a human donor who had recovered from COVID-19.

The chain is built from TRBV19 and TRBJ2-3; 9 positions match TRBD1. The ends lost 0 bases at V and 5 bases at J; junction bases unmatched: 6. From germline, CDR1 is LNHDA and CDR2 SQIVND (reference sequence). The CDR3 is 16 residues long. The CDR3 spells CASSIDQGQGLDTQYF. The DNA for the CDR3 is TGTGCCAGTAGTATAGATCAAGGACAGGGGCTAGATACGCAGTATTTT.

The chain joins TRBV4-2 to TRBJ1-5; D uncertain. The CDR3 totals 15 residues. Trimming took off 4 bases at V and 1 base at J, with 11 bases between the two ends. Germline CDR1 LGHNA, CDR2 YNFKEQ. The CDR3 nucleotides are TGTGCCAGCAGCCTATCTATGGGGAGCAATCAGCCCCAGCATTTT. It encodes CASSLSMGSNQPQHF.

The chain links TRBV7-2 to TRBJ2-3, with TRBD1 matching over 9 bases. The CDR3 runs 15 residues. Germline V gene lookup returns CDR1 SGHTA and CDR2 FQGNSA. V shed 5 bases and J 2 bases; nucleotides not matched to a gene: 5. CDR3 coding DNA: TGTGCCAGCAGCCCGGGACAGGGTTACACAGATACGCAGTATTTT. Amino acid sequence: CASSPGQGYTDTQYF. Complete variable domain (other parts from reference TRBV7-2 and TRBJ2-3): GAGVSQSPSNKVTEKGKDVELRCDPISGHTALYWYRQSLGQGLEFLIYFQGNSAPDKSGLPSDRFSAERTGGSVSTLTIQRTQQEDSAVYLCASSPGQGYTDTQYFGPGTRLTVL.

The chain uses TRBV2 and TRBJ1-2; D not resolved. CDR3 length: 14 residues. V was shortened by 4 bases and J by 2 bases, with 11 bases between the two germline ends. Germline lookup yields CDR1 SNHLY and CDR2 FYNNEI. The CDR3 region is CASSGPEGNYGYTF. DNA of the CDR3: TGTGCCAGCAGTGGGCCGGAGGGCAACTATGGCTACACCTTC.